The TCR beta chain under discussion was sequenced for a study of identical twins' blood T cells. Each TCR cDNA library carried sample-specific barcodes on both ends. Each CDR3 protein is one row after TCRdb ran MiXCR on the 5' RACE reads. The sample includes a few hundred thousand distinct CDR3 sequences, approximately 30% of them seen just once. Trimming removed 6 bases from V and 4 bases from J; junction bases left unmatched: 6. CDR3 length equals 14 residues. Germline-derived CDR1 and CDR2 are SNHLY and FYNNEI. The chain uses TRBV2 and TRBJ1-1, with 9 bases aligning to TRBD1. Material for sequencing was PBMCs. The source is a woman aged 18-49 years in good health. The CDR3: CASREGQGGTEAFF. For the CDR3, the DNA is TGTGCCAGCAGGGAGGGACAGGGTGGCACTGAAGCTTTCTTT.